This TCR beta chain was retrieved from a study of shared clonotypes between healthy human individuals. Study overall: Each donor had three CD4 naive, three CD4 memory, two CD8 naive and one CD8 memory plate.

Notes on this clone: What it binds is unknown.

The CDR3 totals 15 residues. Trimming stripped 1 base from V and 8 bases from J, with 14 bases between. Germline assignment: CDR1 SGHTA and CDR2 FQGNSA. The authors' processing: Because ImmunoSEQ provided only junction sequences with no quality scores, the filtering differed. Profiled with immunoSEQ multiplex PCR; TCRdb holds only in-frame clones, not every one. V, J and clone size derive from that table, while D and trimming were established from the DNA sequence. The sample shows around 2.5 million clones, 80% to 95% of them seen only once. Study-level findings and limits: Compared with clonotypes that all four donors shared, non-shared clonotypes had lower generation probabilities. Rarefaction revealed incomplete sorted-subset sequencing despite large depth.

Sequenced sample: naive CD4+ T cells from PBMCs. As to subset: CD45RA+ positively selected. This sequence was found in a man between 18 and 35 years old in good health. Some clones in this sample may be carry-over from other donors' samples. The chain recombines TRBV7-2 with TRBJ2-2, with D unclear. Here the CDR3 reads CASSLGVRHSGELFF. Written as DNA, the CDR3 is TGTGCCAGCAGCTTAGGTGTCCGCCACTCTGGGGAGCTGTTTTTT. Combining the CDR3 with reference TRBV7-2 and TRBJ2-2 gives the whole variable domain GAGVSQSPSNKVTEKGKDVELRCDPISGHTALYWYRQSLGQGLEFLIYFQGNSAPDKSGLPSDRFSAERTGGSVSTLTIQRTQQEDSAVYLCASSLGVRHSGELFFGEGSRLTVL.